This T cell receptor (beta chain) derives from a study of blood T cell repertoires in COVID-19 (dated by TCRdb to about 2020). Broadly, across the study: The collaborator samples originated in the United States, Italy and Spain and spanned the acute and convalescent phases of COVID-19. The material from the prospective study consisted of cDNA or gDNA derived from T cells, B-cell-depleted T cells, or PBMCs. Subjects who had been exposed to COVID-19, were actively infected with it, or had recovered from it provided the deeply sampled blood TCRbeta repertoires that made up the dataset. The repertoires were released in a freely available public database intended as a resource for research on the immune response to SARS-CoV-2. The samples were drawn from two sources: the first 160 participants of the ongoing ImmuneRACE study, and fewer than 1,500 subjects contributed by 6 global collaborators. The sample metadata nearly always contained a de-identified subject ID, COVID-19 status, age in years and sex. HLA class I and class II types, where available, came from metadata supplied by the sample provider rather than from assay-based typing.

Whole blood was collected in K2EDTA tubes by collaborating institutions according to the institutions' own protocols. Collaborator samples were shipped for TCRbeta analysis as frozen whole blood, isolated PBMCs, or DNA extracted from either sample type. V lost 0 bases and J lost 5 bases, and the count of bases not matched to a germline gene is 3. The CDR3 numbers 15 residues from cysteine through phenylalanine. Only the CDR3 portion is preserved as DNA: 45 bases, with reading frame beginning at the first base. CDR1 KGHSH and CDR2 LQKENI were looked up in the germline V gene. Of note for this clone: Its target antigen remains unknown. There are no base qualities to consult, and no much larger clone falls within one base.

The full study reports these points: Clinical and demographic metadata were provided uncurated, with the amount varying by source and participant.

The immunoSEQ Assay, a bias-controlled multiplex PCR, was used to amplify TCRbeta CDR3 regions from genomic DNA. Per the authors' processing: The number of nucleated cells in each sample was estimated from the amplification of reference gene primers within the assay. To quantify the absolute abundance of each unique TCRbeta CDR3 rearrangement, sequence reads were collapsed and filtered. For each sample, productive Simpson clonality was calculated as the square root of Simpson's diversity index over productive rearrangements. As stored in TCRdb, this immuneACCESS dataset retains in-frame rearrangements with V and J assigned. A fraction of the clones does not appear; measured against another copy, unresolved V genes explain less than half of the discrepancy, and the remainder lacks a known reason. D and trimming come from the DNA, and the V and J calls and clone size come from that table. The sample includes approximately 140,000 clones, with about 80% observed a single time. Jointly, the top ten make up over 15% of the sample.

The sequenced sample was peripheral blood. The rearrangement joined TRBV18 to TRBJ2-3; a stretch of 9 junction bases matches TRBD2. The sequence came from a man between 50 and 59 years old with acute or convalescent COVID-19. The DNA sequence is as follows: TGTGCCAGCTCACCACCGGGACTAGCTAGAGATACGCAGTATTTT. This gives the protein CASSPPGLARDTQYF.